In this sample, the clone carrying this T cell receptor beta chain turned up a few times. TCRdb re-clonotyped the PCR reads through MiXCR. The data hold roughly 15,000 clones, with roughly 20% observed a single time. The data belong to a study of metastatic and nonmetastatic thyroid tumors. Study context: Both malignant and benign thyroid patients supplied peripheral blood and tumor or nodule tissue samples, across which the repertoires of these patients were then compared.

From germline, CDR1 is DFQATT and CDR2 SNEGSKA (reference sequence). Trimming shortened V by 5 bases and J by 0 bases, and 8 bases separated the two germline ends. This CDR3 contains 13 residues. Each patient went into thyroid surgery without having received any treatment. The V call is TRBV20-1, the J call TRBJ1-3; D remains ambiguous. The receptor comes from a female donor with papillary thyroid cancer or a benign thyroid nodule (not recorded which). Some clones in this sample may be carry-over from other donors' samples. The sample comprised adjacent normal tissue. The CDR3 sequence: CSAYRFSGNTIYF. CDR3 DNA sequence: TGCAGTGCTTACAGATTCTCTGGAAACACCATATATTTT.